The entry below gives a single T cell receptor beta chain sequence along with its context. Its antigen is still unknown. No clone much larger than this one lies a single base away; base qualities are absent. TCRbeta CDR3 regions were amplified from genomic DNA using the immunoSEQ Assay, a bias-controlled multiplex PCR. The original pipeline was this. The number of nucleated cells in each sample was estimated by amplification of reference gene primers within the assay. Sequence reads were collapsed and filtered to measure the absolute abundance of every unique TCRbeta CDR3 rearrangement. For each sample, productive Simpson clonality was calculated by taking the square root of Simpson's diversity index across productive rearrangements. TCRdb provides this immuneACCESS table in a form limited to in-frame rearrangements. Some clones are lacking; in checked studies, under half of them reflect an unresolved V gene, and why the rest are absent is not known. D and trimming come from the DNA, and the V and J calls and clone size come from that table. In this sample the table shows roughly 190,000 clones, approximately 80% of which occur a single time. The leading ten clones occupy approximately 15% of the sample.

The data belong to a study of blood T cell repertoires in COVID-19 (dated by TCRdb to 2020 to 2021). About the study as a whole: The collaborator samples originated in the United States, Italy and Spain and spanned the acute and convalescent phases of COVID-19. The material from the prospective study consisted of cDNA or gDNA derived from T cells, B-cell-depleted T cells, or PBMCs. The dataset comprised deeply sampled blood TCRbeta repertoires from subjects exposed to, actively infected with, or recovered from COVID-19. The repertoires were released in a freely available public database intended as a resource for research on the immune response to SARS-CoV-2. The samples were drawn from the first 160 participants of the ongoing ImmuneRACE study and from under 1,500 subjects provided by 6 global collaborators. The sample metadata nearly always contained a de-identified subject ID, COVID-19 status, age in years and sex. Where available, HLA class I and class II types were obtained from metadata supplied by the sample provider rather than from assay-based typing. Results and caveats for the whole study, not just this receptor: Clinical and demographic metadata were provided uncurated, with the amount varying by source and participant.

One collaborating source in Seattle enrolled patients while the patients were actively infected and followed the patients over time throughout the course of disease. Whole blood was collected in K2EDTA tubes by collaborating institutions according to the institutions' own protocols. For TCRbeta analysis, collaborator samples were shipped as frozen whole blood, as isolated PBMCs, or as DNA extracted from either sample type. The germline V gene (reference sequence) gives CDR1 as GTSNPN and CDR2 as SVGIG. Inclusive of the bounding cysteine and phenylalanine, the CDR3 is 14 residues long. The entry retains the CDR3 DNA only, 42 bases that are in frame from base 1. Relative to germline, V is 4 bases shorter and J is 7 bases shorter, with 16 bases between their ends.

The chain joins TRBV30 to TRBJ1-4, with TRBD1 tentatively as D gene (5 bases match). What was sequenced was peripheral blood. The receptor comes from a woman in her 70s with COVID-19, enrolled during active disease. The bases are TGTGCCTGGACTGGTGCGGGGGGGTTTGAAAAACTGTTTTTT. This encodes CAWTGAGGFEKLFF.